These 22 T cell receptor beta chains originate from one sample sequenced in a study of shared clonotypes between healthy human individuals (dated by TCRdb to 2020 to 2021). CD8 naive samples were obtained by positive selection for CCR7 among CD45RO-negative cells, yielding a CD45RA+CCR7+ population from which TemRA cells were excluded. The library came from the immunoSEQ multiplex PCR assay. Entries here come from immuneACCESS through TCRdb and include only in-frame sequences with V and J called. Some clones fail to appear in such tables; in the studies checked, an unresolved V gene covers under half of the shortfall, and the cause of the remainder is unknown. The sample table records about 680,000 clones; just over 90% of these occur just once. Roughly 24% of the sample is held by the ten biggest clonotypes. Input material: naive CD8+ T cells sorted from blood. This specimen's cell subset or site label, per the study, means: CD45RA+CCR7+. Source of these receptors: a man between 25 and 39 years old in good health.

There are a few counts of this clone. The CDR3 spells CASSPLVDGSSSEQYF. CDR3 coding DNA: TGTGCCAGCAGCCCCCTTGTAGACGGGAGTTCCAGCGAGCAGTACTTC. The chain has TRBV9 and TRBJ2-7; D may be TRBD2 (6 bases). Germline CDR1 and CDR2: SGDLS and YYNGEE. The V end was cut by 4 bases, the J end by 6 bases, with 23 bases between. This CDR3 is 16 amino acids long.

The chain uses TRBV4-1 and TRBJ2-3; 8 nucleotides match TRBD2. This CDR3 region has 15 residues. The J segment lost 7 bases and the V segment lost 0 bases, leaving 6 bases of the junction unmatched. Germline V gene data show CDR1 as MGHRA and CDR2 as YSYEKL. The CDR3 DNA follows: TGCGCCAGCAGCCAAGAGGCAGCGGGAGTGAATACGCAGTATTTT. Residues: CASSQEAAGVNTQYF.

This chain links TRBV27 with TRBJ2-7, with TRBD2 identical over 12 bases. Germline values: CDR1 MNHEY, CDR2 SMNVEV (reference sequence). V lost 5 bases, J lost 7 bases, and 6 bases stayed unmatched. CDR3 size: 14 residues. CDR3 loop: CASSPLAGGSEQYF. CDR3 DNA sequence: TGTGCCAGCAGTCCTCTAGCGGGAGGGAGTGAGCAGTACTTC.

This sequence joins TRBV7-8 and TRBJ1-5, with a weak D call TRBD1 (5 bases). Germline assignment: CDR1 SGHVS and CDR2 FQNEAQ. The CDR3 totals 17 residues. Trimming shortened V by 0 bases and J by 0 bases, and 12 bases separated the two germline ends. DNA of the CDR3: TGTGCCAGCAGCTTAGCCGGGGCGGGGTATAGCAATCAGCCCCAGCATTTT. Translated: CASSLAGAGYSNQPQHF.

This clone was seen a single time. This chain connects TRBV28 to TRBJ2-7; D possibly corresponds to TRBD1 (6 bases). The germline CDR1 and CDR2 sequences are MDHEN and SYDVKM. CDR3 length: 16 residues. V was cut by 0 bases and J by 0 bases, with 12 bases left in between. CDR3 in amino acids: CASSLWGQGSSYEQYF. CDR3 DNA sequence: TGTGCCAGCAGTTTATGGGGGCAGGGGAGCTCCTACGAGCAGTACTTC.

In this sample, this clone turned up once. V is TRBV27 and J is TRBJ2-1; tentatively, D is TRBD2 (5 bases). Trimming stripped 8 bases from V and 0 bases from J, with 5 bases between. The CDR3 consists of 12 residues. CDR1 and CDR2 from the germline V gene are MNHEY and SMNVEV (reference sequence). CDR3: CASEGSYNEQFF. In DNA form, the CDR3 reads TGTGCCAGCGAGGGCTCCTACAATGAGCAGTTCTTC.

The rearrangement joins TRBV4-1 to TRBJ2-2; TRBD1 is a possible D gene (6 bases). CDR3 length equals 19 residues. CDR1 is MGHRA and CDR2 is YSYEKL in the germline V gene. V lost 0 bases and J lost 2, with 19 bases in between. CDR3 DNA sequence: TGCGCCAGCAGCCAAGATCTGGGGGCTCAGGGCCTTAACACCGGGGAGCTGTTTTTT. This encodes CASSQDLGAQGLNTGELFF.

This chain uses TRBV2 with TRBJ2-6; D not resolved. V was cut by 8 bases and J by 0 bases, with 17 bases left in between. This CDR3 is 17 amino acids long. Germline CDR1 is SNHLY and CDR2 is FYNNEI. The CDR3 region is CASGSPIVTSGANVLTF. In DNA form, the CDR3 reads TGTGCCAGCGGTAGTCCCATAGTGACCTCTGGGGCCAACGTCCTGACTTTC.

Notes on this clone: It is unclear where the CDR3 begins or ends on the DNA, so no DNA is shown, and the CDR3 is as TCRdb lists it. This rearrangement joins TRBV7-9 to TRBJ2-5. From its first to its last residue, the CDR3 has 18 amino acids. Germline V gene sequence: CDR1 SEHNR, CDR2 FQNEAQ (reference sequence). CDR3 sequence reads: CASSVTFGALLNQETQYF.

Only one count was recorded for this clone. This sequence joins TRBV4-1 and TRBJ2-7, with D possibly TRBD1 on 6 matching bases. Trimming cost V 6 bases and J 3 bases, with 15 bases left between them. In germline, CDR1 is MGHRA, CDR2 YSYEKL. CDR3 length: 14 amino acids. Written as DNA, the CDR3 is TGCGCCAGCAGGGGTCCGGGACACGGCTACGAGCAGTACTTC. Protein sequence: CASRGPGHGYEQYF.

This chain links TRBV9 with TRBJ2-2, with D perhaps TRBD1 or TRBD2 (5 bases each). The CDR3 is 13 amino acids. Germline V gives CDR1 SGDLS, CDR2 YYNGEE. Deletions cut 0 bases from V and 7 bases from J, with 7 bases between. The CDR3, as DNA: TGTGCCAGCAGCGTAGTTGGGGGCGGGGAGCTGTTTTTT. Translating gives CASSVVGGGELFF.

This clone is a singleton in its sample. The genes are TRBV28 and TRBJ2-5; 15 bases are shared with TRBD2. Germline V gives CDR1 MDHEN, CDR2 SYDVKM. V trimming: 5 bases; J trimming: 3 bases; junction bases outside the gene matches: 10. The length of the CDR3 is 18 residues. CDR3 nucleotide sequence: TGTGCCAGCAGTCCCCTCGGACTAGCGGGAGGGGGGAAAGAGACCCAGTACTTC. It codes for CASSPLGLAGGGKETQYF.

V is TRBV15 and J is TRBJ2-3; TRBD2 matches at 13 bases. From germline, CDR1 is LNHNV and CDR2 YYDKDF (reference sequence). J lost 4 bases, V lost 4 bases, and 11 bases had no gene match. The CDR3 extends over 18 amino acids. Written as DNA, the CDR3 is TGTGCCACCAGCACCCCACCTGGACTAGCGGGAGAATCAGATACGCAGTATTTT. It is translated as CATSTPPGLAGESDTQYF.

The rearrangement joins TRBV10-2 to TRBJ2-1, with 8 positions matching TRBD2. CDR1 is WSHSY, CDR2 SAAADI, per germline. Unmatched junction bases numbered 6, after V lost 4 bases and J lost 7 bases. The CDR3 is 14 amino acids. In DNA, the CDR3 is TGCGCCAGCAGTGTCCCGGGACTAGGGAATGAGCAGTTCTTC. Translation: CASSVPGLGNEQFF.

This chain connects TRBV27 to TRBJ2-3; D remains unclear. This CDR3 has 14 residues. V dropped 7 bases and J dropped 2 bases, with 13 bases sitting between them. Germline assignment: CDR1 MNHEY and CDR2 SMNVEV (reference sequence). In nucleotides, the CDR3 is TGTGCCAGCACCGAGGTCGGTACCACAGATACGCAGTATTTT. It is translated as CASTEVGTTDTQYF.

The chain uses TRBV15 and TRBJ1-3; TRBD1 matches at 9 bases. The J segment lost 7 bases and the V segment lost 0 bases, leaving 7 bases of the junction unmatched. The CDR3 extends over 16 amino acids. Germline V gene sequence: CDR1 LNHNV, CDR2 YYDKDF (reference sequence). The CDR3 is CATSRDRTGVRNTIYF. CDR3 in DNA: TGTGCCACCAGCAGAGACCGGACAGGGGTGAGGAACACCATATATTTT.

The genes are TRBV2 and TRBJ1-1; 8 nucleotides line up with TRBD1. The CDR3 totals 16 residues. Germline loops: CDR1 SNHLY, CDR2 FYNNEI. The ends lost 2 bases at V and 2 bases at J; junction bases unmatched: 7. CDR3 sequence: CASSEFQGATNTEAFF. The CDR3 region has the DNA TGTGCCAGCAGTGAATTTCAGGGGGCCACTAACACTGAAGCTTTCTTT.

The chain links TRBV2 to TRBJ1-1; the D is unclear. CDR1 and CDR2 (germline): SNHLY, FYNNEI. The CDR3 is 13 amino acids. V was cut by 6 bases and J by 1 base, with 9 bases left in between. CDR3 coding DNA: TGTGCCAGCAGGGGAGACCAGAACACTGAAGCTTTCTTT. As protein: CASRGDQNTEAFF. Complete variable domain (other parts from reference TRBV2 and TRBJ1-1): EPEVTQTPSHQVTQMGQEVILRCVPISNHLYFYWYRQILGQKVEFLVSFYNNEISEKSEIFDDQFSVERPDGSNFTLKIRSTKLEDSAMYFCASRGDQNTEAFFGQGTRLTVV.

The chain couples TRBV9 to TRBJ2-7, with D possibly being TRBD1 or TRBD2 (6 bases each). Germline-derived CDR1 and CDR2 are SGDLS and YYNGEE. The CDR3 length is 15 residues. Deletions cut 0 bases from V and 2 bases from J, with 12 bases between. For the CDR3, the DNA is TGTGCCAGCAGCGTAGCGGAGGGGGTGGCCTACGAGCAGTACTTC. Amino acid sequence: CASSVAEGVAYEQYF.

This sequence joins TRBV30 and TRBJ1-2, with D unclear. This CDR3 is built from 12 residues. Germline V gives CDR1 GTSNPN, CDR2 SVGIG (reference sequence). The CDR3 DNA reads TGTGCTCCTACGAGGGAGGAAGGAGGCTACACCTTC. Amino acid sequence: CAPTREEGGYTF. The complete variable domain, with remaining parts taken from reference TRBV30 and TRBJ1-2, reads SQTIHQWPATLVQPVGSPLSLECTVEGTSNPNLYWYRQAAGRGLQLLFYSVGIGQISSEVPQNLSASRPQDRQFILSSKKLLLSDSGFYLCAPTREEGGYTFGSGTRLTVV.

The chain employs TRBV9 and TRBJ2-3; 8 positions agree with TRBD1. There are 15 residues in the CDR3. CDR1 is SGDLS, CDR2 YYNGEE, per germline. Trimming took 4 bases from V and 4 from J; bases not matched to a gene: 8. As DNA, the CDR3 is TGTGCCAGCAGCACAGAAGGACAGGGCCCAGATACGCAGTATTTT. Protein product: CASSTEGQGPDTQYF.

The gene calls are TRBV7-9 and TRBJ2-1; 8 positions match TRBD1. Germline CDR1 and CDR2: SEHNR and FQNEAQ (reference sequence). V lost 5 bases and J lost 5; bases outside the gene matches: 2. The CDR3 covers 13 residues. The CDR3: CASSTTGDNEQFF. Written as DNA, the CDR3 is TGTGCCAGCAGCACGACAGGGGACAATGAGCAGTTCTTC.